This passage covers 16 T cell receptor beta chains from one sample sequenced in a study of shared clonotypes between healthy human individuals. Using immunoSEQ multiplex PCR, the repertoire was profiled, and TCRdb retains in-frame clones only, with some absent. The table records millions of clones, about 95% of them present only once. Naive CD8 isolation took CD45RO-negative cells positively selected for CCR7 and excluded terminally differentiated effector memory CD45RA+ cells. Sequenced material: naive CD8+ T cells sorted from blood. Receptors were obtained from a man between 18 and 35 years old in good health.

A single count supports this clone. The chain couples TRBV6-5 to TRBJ2-7, with 9 nucleotides matching TRBD1. Germline trimming cut 5 bases from V and 6 bases from J; bases unmatched to any gene: 8. The CDR3 contains 14 residues. The germline V gene encodes CDR1 MNHEY and CDR2 SVGAGI. CDR3 region: CASSGSTGGGEQYF. DNA for the CDR3: TGTGCCAGCAGTGGCTCGACAGGGGGGGGCGAGCAGTACTTC.

The chain joins TRBV29-1 to TRBJ1-4; D gene ambiguous. The CDR3 extends over 12 amino acids. V was cut by 7 bases and J by 5 bases, with 11 bases left in between. The germline V gene has CDR1 SQVTM and CDR2 ANQGSEA. The DNA for the CDR3 is TGCAGCGCAACGGGCCTCAATGAAAAACTGTTTTTT. Translated, it gives CSATGLNEKLFF. The variable domain in full, with the rest retrieved from reference TRBV29-1 and TRBJ1-4, is SAVISQKPSRDICQRGTSLTIQCQVDSQVTMMFWYRQQPGQSLTLIATANQGSEATYESGFVIDKFPISRPNLTFSTLTVSNMSPEDSSIYLCSATGLNEKLFFGSGTQLSVL.

This chain connects TRBV30 to TRBJ2-7; tentatively, D is TRBD2 (5 bases). V lost 0 bases to trimming and J lost 7 bases, with 7 bases between them. The germline V gene encodes CDR1 GTSNPN and CDR2 SVGIG (reference sequence). The CDR3 covers 11 residues. This chain's CDR3 is CAWSVAVEQYF. CDR3 nucleotide sequence: TGTGCCTGGAGTGTAGCGGTTGAGCAGTACTTC.

This chain connects TRBV27 to TRBJ2-7; possibly TRBD1 for D (6 bases). The ends were cut back, 2 bases at V and 7 bases at J, with 15 bases in the middle. Germline V gene lookup returns CDR1 MNHEY and CDR2 SMNVEV (reference sequence). This CDR3 region has 14 residues. The CDR3 reads CASSLTEQGWEQYF. As DNA, the CDR3 is TGTGCCAGCAGTTTAACCGAACAGGGTTGGGAGCAGTACTTC.

This clone is a singleton in its sample. The chain links TRBV7-8 to TRBJ2-5; D is unclear. The ends were cut back, 5 bases at V and 2 bases at J, with 9 bases in the middle. The germline gives CDR1 SGHVS, CDR2 FQNEAQ. The CDR3 runs 13 residues. As DNA, the CDR3 is TGTGCCAGCAGCGCGGACGGACAAGAGACCCAGTACTTC. Translating it yields CASSADGQETQYF.

The chain recombines TRBV29-1 with TRBJ1-1; the match to TRBD1 covers 9 bases. This CDR3 comprises 15 residues. Germline lookup yields CDR1 SQVTM and CDR2 ANQGSEA. J lost 1 base, V lost 7 bases, and 10 bases had no gene match. CDR3 amino acids: CSAETSGQGNTEAFF. For the CDR3, the DNA is TGCAGCGCGGAAACGTCGGGACAGGGGAACACTGAAGCTTTCTTT.

This chain uses TRBV7-9 with TRBJ2-1, with 10 bases aligning to TRBD2. CDR1 and CDR2 (germline): SEHNR, FQNEAQ (reference sequence). The V and J ends lost 2 bases and 3 bases, in that order; junction bases with no gene match: 7. This CDR3 has 17 amino acids. The CDR3 region is CASSLSRLAGVYNEQFF. The CDR3 nucleotides are TGTGCCAGCAGCTTATCTAGGCTAGCGGGAGTCTACAATGAGCAGTTCTTC.

The chain employs TRBV5-4 and TRBJ2-2, with TRBD1 identical over 10 bases. In germline, CDR1 is SGHNT, CDR2 YYREEE (reference sequence). V lost 6 bases, J lost 5 bases, and 10 bases stayed unmatched. The CDR3 runs 16 residues. The CDR3 DNA follows: TGTGCCAGCATCCAGACAGGGGGCGCTGGGACCGGGGAGCTGTTTTTT. Residues: CASIQTGGAGTGELFF.

The CDR3 DNA sequence: TGTGCCACCAGCTGGGACAGGGGGGAAGGGGCCAACGTCCTGACTTTC. Translation gives CATSWDRGEGANVLTF. This chain links TRBV15 with TRBJ2-6; 11 nucleotides match TRBD1. The CDR3 runs to 16 residues. With V trimmed by 5 bases and J by 4 bases, 4 bases remained unmatched. CDR1 and CDR2 (germline): LNHNV, YYDKDF (reference sequence).

The chain recombines TRBV27 with TRBJ2-3, with unresolved D. Between the trimmed V and J ends, which lost 0 bases and 6 bases, there was a span of 7 bases. The CDR3 has 13 residues. Germline values: CDR1 MNHEY, CDR2 SMNVEV (reference sequence). The CDR3 DNA follows: TGTGCCAGCAGTTTATCGGCGTGGGATACGCAGTATTTT. This sequence encodes CASSLSAWDTQYF.

The chain uses TRBV4-3 and TRBJ1-2; 10 nucleotides agree with TRBD1. Trimming removed 0 bases from V and 8 bases from J; junction bases left unmatched: 12. Germline lookup yields CDR1 LGHNA and CDR2 YSLEER. The CDR3 has 17 amino acids. CDR3 DNA: TGCGCCAGCAGCCAAGATTCTGGGGACAGGGGTTCTTGGGGCTACACCTTC. Amino acids: CASSQDSGDRGSWGYTF.

The chain links TRBV6-1 to TRBJ1-1; possibly TRBD1 for D (5 bases). The CDR3 totals 14 residues. CDR1 is MNHNS, CDR2 SASEGT, per germline. The ends were cut back, 3 bases at V and 2 bases at J, with 10 bases in the middle. CDR3 coding DNA: TGTGCCAGCAGTGACAGGGCAACCAACACTGAAGCTTTCTTT. It yields the protein CASSDRATNTEAFF.

Comment on this clone: The same CDR3 also results from other DNA sequences found in this sample. This chain joins TRBV5-1 and TRBJ2-1; 7 nucleotides match TRBD1. This CDR3 has 14 residues. Germline V gives CDR1 SGHRS, CDR2 YFSETQ. V trimming: 4 bases; J trimming: 4 bases; junction bases outside the gene matches: 5. CDR3 residues: CASSPGTDYNEQFF. The CDR3 nucleotides read TGCGCCAGCAGCCCCGGGACAGATTACAATGAGCAGTTCTTC.

The rearrangement links TRBV11-2 to TRBJ1-4, with D uncertain. The CDR3 loop spans 14 amino acids. Germline values: CDR1 SGHAT, CDR2 FQNNGV. Trimming took off 3 bases at V and 4 bases at J, with 9 bases between the two ends. The CDR3: CASSFGRNNEKLFF. CDR3 nucleotides: TGTGCCAGCAGCTTTGGACGGAATAATGAAAAACTGTTTTTT.

The chain recombines TRBV30 with TRBJ2-7; D ambiguous. CDR3 length: 14 amino acids. Trimming cost V 0 bases and J 5 bases, with 14 bases left between them. Germline V gene lookup returns CDR1 GTSNPN and CDR2 SVGIG (reference sequence). CDR3 in amino acids: CAWSVPPGRNEQYF. The DNA for the CDR3 is TGTGCCTGGAGTGTACCTCCCGGACGGAACGAGCAGTACTTC.

The J gene is TRBJ1-1, the V gene TRBV11-3; D is perhaps TRBD1 (6 bases). V was pared by 6 bases and J by 0 bases, with 14 bases between. The V gene's germline CDR1 is SGHNT and CDR2 YENEEA. The CDR3 is 15 residues long. CDR3 residues: CASSPGQRMNTEAFF. The CDR3 bases are TGTGCCAGCAGTCCCGGACAGCGTATGAACACTGAAGCTTTCTTT.